These 10 T cell receptor beta chains came from one sample sequenced in a study of tumor and adjacent non-tumor tissue in lung cancer listed by TCRdb under 2018. Bulk unsorted tissue served as the source for RNA extraction, and RNA quality was assessed using a NanoDrop ND-1000 and an Agilent 2100. The receptor library was made with multiplex PCR. Sequencing instrument: Illumina HiSeq 2500. Following protocols modified from ARM-PCR, the researchers constructed TCRbeta libraries through three rounds of nested PCR with primers (Table S4). TCRdb trimmed public reads at Q25 via fastp, called clones via MiXCR and kept in-frame beta chains. Duplicate CDR3 protein sequences are folded into a single record with the most common DNA and genes. This sample lists around 140,000 distinct CDR3 sequences; around 66% were detected once. The top ten clones comprise over 15% of the sample. The sample consisted of lung tumor tissue. Receptors were obtained from a man between 60 and 75 years old with small cell lung cancer.

Remarks on this clonotype: The CDR3 end shows no conserved phenylalanine or tryptophan, and so a read error is likely. This sequence joins TRBV6-6 and TRBJ1-6, with TRBD1 matching over 8 bases. Germline V gene sequence: CDR1 MNHNY, CDR2 SVGAGI (reference sequence). The CDR3 loop spans 14 amino acids. The CDR3 loop reads CASSPRTGYSLLHS. The DNA for the CDR3 is TGTGCCAGCAGCCCGCGGACAGGGTATTCACTCCTCCACTCT.

The chain links TRBV2 to TRBJ1-6; D may be TRBD1 (6 bases). Germline V gene sequence: CDR1 SNHLY, CDR2 FYNNEI. This CDR3 has 12 amino acids. V was pared by 8 bases and J by 11 bases, with 13 bases between. The CDR3 coding sequence is TGTGCCAGCCGCCCAGGGGACCCACCCCTCCACTTT. Its translation: CASRPGDPPLHF.

Notes on this clonotype: An end of the junction does not agree with germline; a read error may underlie this. This chain joins TRBV4-1 and TRBJ2-3; D might be TRBD1 (6 bases). The CDR3 totals 16 residues. CDR1 is MGHRA and CDR2 is YSYEKL in the germline V gene. This CDR3 is CASSLRVALQGDTQYF. The CDR3 DNA reads as TGCGCCAGCAGCCTCCGGGTAGCGTTACAGGGAGATACACAGTATTTT.

Note on this clonotype: One end of the junction varies from germline; a read error may be responsible. This rearrangement joins TRBV5-5 to TRBJ2-1; no reliable D call. The CDR3 has 13 amino acids. Germline CDR1 SGHKS, CDR2 YYEKEE (reference sequence). CDR3 region: CACSAIPEVGQFF. Here the CDR3 DNA reads TGTGCCTGCAGCGCGATCCCTGAGGTGGGGCAGTTCTTC.

To note about this clonotype: A read error may account for a junction end that differs from germline. This rearrangement joins TRBV29-1 to TRBJ1-2; D is undetermined. CDR3 length equals 14 residues. CDR1 SQVTM and CDR2 ANQGSEA come from the germline V gene. Here the CDR3 DNA reads TGCGGCGTTGATGGATCTTCAAGGAACTATGGCCACACCTTC. Translation gives CGVDGSSRNYGHTF.

This rearrangement joins TRBV20-1 to TRBJ2-1; D gene uncertain. The CDR3 is made up of 15 amino acids. Germline CDR1 DFQATT, CDR2 SNEGSKA (reference sequence). CDR3 nucleotides: TGCAGCGCCTCCCGAGAGGAGAGCTCCTACAATGAGCAGTTCTTC. The encoded protein is CSASREESSYNEQFF.

Concerning this clonotype itself: This could be a read error, since a much larger clone is one nucleotide away. The chain uses TRBV6-2 or TRBV6-3 and TRBJ1-1; D is ambiguous. CDR3 length: 12 residues. The V gene's germline CDR1 is MNHEY and CDR2 SVGEGT. The CDR3 DNA is TGTGCCAGGAGTTACGGGCAGCTTGAAGCTTTCTTT. Its protein product is CARSYGQLEAFF.

This chain uses TRBV29-1 with TRBJ2-3; 9 nucleotides align to TRBD2. The CDR3 extends over 13 amino acids. CDR1 SQVTM and CDR2 ANQGSEA come from the germline V gene. V was pared by 7 bases and J by 2 bases, with 4 bases of the junction left unmatched. The CDR3 nucleotides are TGCAGCGCTACTAGCGGGCCCACAGATACGCAGTATTTT. Amino acid sequence: CSATSGPTDTQYF.

Of note for this clonotype: This may be a read error: a much more frequent sequence differs by one nucleotide. V gene TRBV4-2 combines with J gene TRBJ1-1, with 8 bases identical to TRBD1. Germline V gene sequence: CDR1 LGHNA, CDR2 YNFKEQ. The CDR3 runs to 15 residues. The CDR3 region is CAGSQPDREGAEAFF. CDR3 sequence (DNA): TGTGCCGGCAGCCAACCGGACAGGGAAGGGGCTGAAGCTTTCTTT.

This clonotype was counted ten times or more. The chain links TRBV5-5 to TRBJ2-7, with 7 bases that match TRBD2. The CDR3 runs to 12 residues. Germline CDR1 is SGHKS and CDR2 is YYEKEE (reference sequence). V lost 2 bases to trimming and J lost 10 bases; unmatched junction nucleotides: 6. The CDR3 sequence: CASSLRSGVQYV. CDR3 nucleotide sequence: TGTGCCAGCAGCTTAAGAAGCGGGGTTCAGTACGTC.